This entry lists 13 T cell receptor beta chains sequenced from one sample in a study of blood T cell repertoires in COVID-19. Using immunoSEQ multiplex PCR, the repertoire was profiled, and TCRdb retains in-frame clones only, with some absent. The table lists fewer than 80,000 clones, 65% to 90% of them singletons. Sequenced: peripheral blood. These receptors all come from a man aged 80 or over with COVID-19, enrolled during active disease.

The chain employs TRBV9 and TRBJ1-1; D not certain. The CDR3 spans 17 residues. V was shortened by 0 bases and J by 0 bases, with 15 bases between the two germline ends. Germline CDR1 SGDLS, CDR2 YYNGEE. CDR3 amino acids: CASSVAPTGGMNTEAFF. The CDR3 nucleotides read TGTGCCAGCAGCGTAGCCCCGACGGGAGGCATGAACACTGAAGCTTTCTTT.

The CDR3: CASSEYSSYNEQFF. For the CDR3, the DNA is TGTGCCAGCAGTGAATACAGCTCCTACAATGAGCAGTTCTTC. This chain joins TRBV2 and TRBJ2-1; D gene uncertain. Germline-derived CDR1 and CDR2 are SNHLY and FYNNEI. This CDR3 has 14 amino acids. Trimming removed 2 bases at V and 0 bases at J, with 5 bases between.

The V and J genes are TRBV5-6 and TRBJ1-3; maybe TRBD1 (5 bases). V lost 3 bases and J lost 0, with 19 bases in between. This CDR3 is built from 18 residues. The germline V gene encodes CDR1 SGHDT and CDR2 YYEEEE. CDR3 protein: CASSSRPGGGFSGNTIYF. CDR3 nucleotides: TGTGCCAGCAGCTCCCGACCGGGGGGTGGATTCTCTGGAAACACCATATATTTT. Full variable domain (remainder filled in from reference TRBV5-6 and TRBJ1-3): DAGVTQSPTHLIKTRGQQVTLRCSPKSGHDTVSWYQQALGQGPQFIFQYYEEEERQRGNFPDRFSGHQFPNYSSELNVNALLLGDSALYLCASSSRPGGGFSGNTIYFGEGSWLTVV.

The chain is built from TRBV15 and TRBJ1-2, with 11 bases fitting TRBD1. Germline CDR1 and CDR2: LNHNV and YYDKDF (reference sequence). The CDR3 spans 15 residues. V was clipped by 2 bases and J by 4 bases; unmatched bases: 3. In DNA form, the CDR3 reads TGTGCCACCAGCAGACATGGACAGGGGGCCTATGGCTACACCTTC. This encodes CATSRHGQGAYGYTF.

The chain couples TRBV7-2 to TRBJ1-5, with a possible D match to TRBD1 (5 bases). Germline loops: CDR1 SGHTA, CDR2 FQGNSA. V was trimmed by 0 bases and J by 4 bases, leaving 10 bases between them. This CDR3 is built from 15 residues. The CDR3 region has the DNA TGTGCCAGCAGCTTAGCAGGGGCAGAGAATCAGCCCCAGCATTTT. It translates to CASSLAGAENQPQHF.

This chain connects TRBV7-9 to TRBJ1-2; 11 positions match TRBD1. CDR3 length: 16 amino acids. Germline V gives CDR1 SEHNR, CDR2 FQNEAQ (reference sequence). Losses at the gene ends were 5 bases for V and 0 bases for J; bases not matched to a gene: 5. CDR3: CASSPGQGASNYGYTF. The CDR3, as DNA: TGTGCCAGCAGCCCCGGACAGGGGGCATCTAACTATGGCTACACCTTC.

The chain has TRBV5-5 and TRBJ2-1; 8 bases fit TRBD2. CDR3 length equals 15 residues. Looked up from germline, CDR1 is SGHKS and CDR2 is YYEKEE (reference sequence). Trimming took 4 bases from V and 1 from J; bases not matched to a gene: 4. Here the CDR3 reads CASSMAGGSYNEQFF. The CDR3 coding sequence is TGTGCCAGCAGCATGGCGGGGGGTTCCTACAATGAGCAGTTCTTC. Together with reference TRBV5-5 and TRBJ2-1, the CDR3 gives the full variable domain: DAGVTQSPTHLIKTRGQQVTLRCSPISGHKSVSWYQQVLGQGPQFIFQYYEKEERGRGNFPDRFSARQFPNYSSELNVNALLLGDSALYLCASSMAGGSYNEQFFGPGTRLTVL.

This chain links TRBV5-1 with TRBJ1-2, with D perhaps TRBD1 (5 bases). The V end lost 2 bases, the J end lost 7 bases, and 12 bases lay between the germline ends. Germline V gene data show CDR1 as SGHRS and CDR2 as YFSETQ. The CDR3 contains 13 residues. The CDR3 bases are TGCGCCAGCAGCTTCGGTCAGGGTGGTGGCTACACCTTC. It translates to CASSFGQGGGYTF.

The chain employs TRBV5-1 and TRBJ2-7, with D hard to call. This CDR3 is built from 13 residues. Germline CDR1 is SGHRS and CDR2 is YFSETQ. The V end lost 1 base, the J end lost 3 bases, and 8 bases lay between the germline ends. The DNA of the CDR3 is TGCGCCAGCAGCTTGTCGGTGAGCTACGAGCAGTACTTC. It is translated as CASSLSVSYEQYF.

This CDR3 is CASSTITGSYNSPLHF. CDR3 in DNA: TGTGCCAGCAGTACGATAACAGGGTCCTATAATTCACCCCTCCACTTT. This chain links TRBV28 with TRBJ1-6; tentative D call: TRBD1 (6 bases). Trimming left V 5 bases short and J 1 base short, with 12 bases between. Germline CDR1 MDHEN, CDR2 SYDVKM. The CDR3 length is 16 residues.

The chain uses TRBV25-1 and TRBJ2-1; maybe TRBD2 (5 bases). Germline-derived CDR1 and CDR2 are MGHDK and SYGVNS. CDR3 size: 14 residues. Trimming removed 6 bases at V and 1 base at J, with 10 bases between. The DNA for the CDR3 is TGTGCCAGCAGGGACTGGGGTTCCTACAATGAGCAGTTCTTC. It is translated as CASRDWGSYNEQFF.

This clone was found a few times. The chain carries TRBV9 and TRBJ1-1; D gene ambiguous. In germline, CDR1 is SGDLS, CDR2 YYNGEE. V lost 3 bases, J lost 3 bases, and 9 bases lay in between. This CDR3 is built from 13 residues. The CDR3 protein is CASSGFGDTEAFF. The CDR3 nucleotides are TGTGCCAGCAGCGGGTTCGGGGACACTGAAGCTTTCTTT.

J is TRBJ2-1 and V is TRBV9, with D unresolved. Trimming removed 0 bases at V and 4 bases at J, with 5 bases between. Germline CDR1 and CDR2: SGDLS and YYNGEE. This CDR3 has 13 amino acids. The DNA for the CDR3 is TGTGCCAGCAGCGTAGCCCCTTACAATGAGCAGTTCTTC. This translates into CASSVAPYNEQFF.